A single sample is the source of the 5 T cell receptor beta chains below, sequenced in a study of blood T cell repertoires in COVID-19. Only in-frame clones appear in the TCRdb table, and some are missing; sequencing was by immunoSEQ multiplex PCR. The data hold over 60,000 clones, with over 65% observed a single time. The sample comprised peripheral blood. The receptors derive from a human donor in a cohort sampled during active COVID-19.

The chain couples TRBV5-6 to TRBJ2-7; 9 positions match TRBD1. V dropped 3 bases and J dropped 2; count of bases not matched to a gene: 6. Germline V gene data show CDR1 as SGHDT and CDR2 as YYEEEE. The CDR3 runs 15 residues. CDR3 coding DNA: TGTGCCAGCAGCTCCCGGGACAGGGCGCCCTACGAGCAGTACTTC. This gives the protein CASSSRDRAPYEQYF. The whole variable domain, remainder taken from reference TRBV5-6 and TRBJ2-7, is DAGVTQSPTHLIKTRGQQVTLRCSPKSGHDTVSWYQQALGQGPQFIFQYYEEEERQRGNFPDRFSGHQFPNYSSELNVNALLLGDSALYLCASSSRDRAPYEQYFGPGTRLTVT.

This clone is a singleton in its sample. This sequence joins TRBV5-1 and TRBJ2-7; 9 bases agree with TRBD1. The length of the CDR3 is 14 residues. V lost 4 bases and J lost 3; bases outside the gene matches: 5. Per the germline V gene, CDR1 is SGHRS and CDR2 is YFSETQ. CDR3 bases: TGCGCCAGCAGCATCGGACAGGGGTTCTACGAGCAGTACTTC. Protein: CASSIGQGFYEQYF.

The chain links TRBV19 to TRBJ1-1; D is undetermined. Trimming pared 2 bases from V and 7 bases from J, leaving 8 bases between. This CDR3 contains 12 residues. Germline values: CDR1 LNHDA, CDR2 SQIVND (reference sequence). CDR3 sequence: CASSISGIEAFF. DNA for the CDR3: TGTGCCAGTAGTATATCCGGGATTGAAGCTTTCTTT.

The chain is built from TRBV27 and TRBJ1-2; D gene ambiguous. The CDR3 covers 14 residues. Germline V gene lookup returns CDR1 MNHEY and CDR2 SMNVEV (reference sequence). The ends were cut back, 0 bases at V and 5 bases at J, with 10 bases in the middle. The CDR3 spells CASSLSPEVYGYTF. The CDR3 DNA reads as TGTGCCAGCAGTTTATCGCCAGAAGTTTATGGCTACACCTTC.

The rearrangement joins TRBV5-1 to TRBJ2-6, with D unresolved. CDR3 length: 16 residues. Germline V lookup: CDR1 SGHRS, CDR2 YFSETQ. Trimming pared 0 bases from V and 1 base from J, leaving 8 bases between. The CDR3 loop reads CASSLDSPSGANVLTF. For the CDR3, the DNA is TGCGCCAGCAGCTTGGACAGTCCATCTGGGGCCAACGTCCTGACTTTC.